This TCR beta chain emerged from a study of blood T cell repertoires in COVID-19 (dated by TCRdb to the early 2020s). Study-level background: Collaborator samples came from the United States, Italy and Spain and covered acute and convalescent phases of COVID-19. The sample metadata nearly always contained a de-identified subject ID, COVID-19 status, age in years and sex. The prospective study material was composed of cDNA or gDNA derived from T cells, B-cell-depleted T cells, or PBMCs. A freely available public database, intended as a resource for researchers studying the immune response to SARS-CoV-2, is where the repertoires were released. Where available, HLA class I and class II types were taken from metadata supplied by the sample provider and were not determined by assay-based typing. Subjects who had been exposed to COVID-19, were actively infected with it, or had recovered from it provided the deeply sampled blood TCRbeta repertoires that made up the dataset. The samples were drawn from the first 160 participants of the ongoing ImmuneRACE study and from under 1,500 subjects provided by 6 global collaborators. What the work shows at the level of the full study, not this receptor alone: Clinical and demographic metadata were provided uncurated, with the amount varying by source and participant.

With regard to this clone: It lacks a known antigen. Per-base quality was not reported, and no clone a single base away is much larger than it.

Whole blood was collected in K2EDTA tubes by collaborating institutions according to the institutions' own protocols. For TCRbeta analysis, collaborators shipped samples as frozen whole blood, isolated PBMCs, or DNA extracted from either of those sample types. TCRbeta CDR3 regions were amplified from genomic DNA using the immunoSEQ Assay, a bias-controlled multiplex PCR. For the original study's pipeline: The number of nucleated cells in each sample was estimated from the amplification of reference gene primers within the assay. To quantify the absolute abundance of each unique TCRbeta CDR3 rearrangement, sequence reads were collapsed and filtered. Productive Simpson clonality was computed per sample as the square root of Simpson's diversity index over productive rearrangements. The table was pulled from immuneACCESS by TCRdb, which kept in-frame rearrangements only. Such tables lose some clones; where checked, under half of the loss comes from unresolved V genes, and the rest has no known cause. V and J calls and clone size come straight from that table; D and trimming were deduced from the DNA. The sample includes under 400,000 clones, with 90% observed a single time. The top ten clones comprise about 6.8% of the sample.

Reading from cysteine to phenylalanine, the CDR3 counts 16 amino acids. Of the read, only the CDR3 DNA is kept; its 48 bases are in frame from base 1. CDR1 and CDR2, looked up from the germline V gene, are SGHTA and FQGTGA. The germline V and J ends show losses of 2 bases and 4 bases respectively, and no gene match explains 5 bases of the junction. The V and J genes are TRBV7-3 and TRBJ2-3; 11 bases in the junction line up with TRBD2. Sequenced: peripheral blood. The TCR sequence derives from a man between 18 and 29 years old with active or convalescent COVID-19. The CDR3 protein is CASSLVTSGSADTQYF. The DNA is TGTGCCAGCAGCTTAGTTACTAGCGGGAGTGCAGATACGCAGTATTTT.